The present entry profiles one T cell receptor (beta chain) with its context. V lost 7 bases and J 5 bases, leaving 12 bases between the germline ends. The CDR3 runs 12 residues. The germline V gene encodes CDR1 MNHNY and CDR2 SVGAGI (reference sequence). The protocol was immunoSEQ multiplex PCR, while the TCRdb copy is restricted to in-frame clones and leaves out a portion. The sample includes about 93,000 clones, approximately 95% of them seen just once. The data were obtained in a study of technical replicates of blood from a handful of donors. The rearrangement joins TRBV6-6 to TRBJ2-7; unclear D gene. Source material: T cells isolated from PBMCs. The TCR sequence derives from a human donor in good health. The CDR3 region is CASTSGIHEQYF. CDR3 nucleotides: TGTGCCAGCACCTCCGGTATACACGAGCAGTACTTC.